These 21 T cell receptor beta chains share one sample of origin, sequenced in a study of CD4 T cells in relation to SARS-CoV-2 and coronaviruses. Here immunoSEQ multiplex PCR was the method, and the copy in TCRdb shows in-frame clones only, minus some. The table shows just over 35,000 clones, with about 80% occurring only once. Their recognized antigens are unknown. Source material: naive CD4+ T cells from PBMCs, cultured in vitro. The sample's subset: naive CD4+ T cells isolated by negative enrichment. The receptors come from an adult with COVID-19.

The V gene is TRBV4-1, the J gene TRBJ2-3; 10 bases line up with TRBD2. V shed 5 bases and J 5 bases; nucleotides not matched to a gene: 7. Germline V gives CDR1 MGHRA, CDR2 YSYEKL. The CDR3 spans 15 residues. In nucleotides, the CDR3 is TGCGCCAGCAGCGACGGACTAGCGGATCTAGATACGCAGTATTTT. Translating gives CASSDGLADLDTQYF.

V usage is TRBV5-8 and J usage is TRBJ2-3; 9 nucleotides agree with TRBD1. V shed 0 bases and J 3 bases; nucleotides not matched to a gene: 8. The CDR3 contains 17 residues. CDR1 and CDR2 from the germline V gene are SGHTS and YDEGEE. CDR3 in amino acids: CASSLGYTGQGTDTQYF. DNA of the CDR3: TGTGCCAGCAGCTTGGGATATACGGGACAGGGAACAGATACGCAGTATTTT. Based on the CDR3 plus reference TRBV5-8 and TRBJ2-3, the full variable domain is EAGVTQSPTHLIKTRGQQATLRCSPISGHTSVYWYQQALGLGLQFLLWYDEGEERNRGNFPPRFSGRQFPNYSSELNVNALELEDSALYLCASSLGYTGQGTDTQYFGPGTRLTVL.

This chain joins TRBV12-5 and TRBJ2-1; 8 nucleotides agree with TRBD2. CDR1 and CDR2 (germline): LGHNT, FRNRAP. Unmatched junction bases numbered 5, after V lost 5 bases and J lost 5 bases. The CDR3 runs to 14 residues. In DNA form, the CDR3 reads TGTGCTAGTGGTCCGGGACTAGAAGACAATGAGCAGTTCTTC. This gives the protein CASGPGLEDNEQFF. The whole variable domain, filled in from reference TRBV12-5 and TRBJ2-1, reads DARVTQTPRHKVTEMGQEVTMRCQPILGHNTVFWYRQTMMQGLELLAYFRNRAPLDDSGMPKDRFSAEMPDATLATLKIQPSEPRDSAVYFCASGPGLEDNEQFFGPGTRLTVL.

This chain links TRBV7-9 with TRBJ2-7; D is uncertain. Trimming took off 0 bases at V and 7 bases at J, with 4 bases between the two ends. The germline gives CDR1 SEHNR, CDR2 FQNEAQ (reference sequence). CDR3 length equals 11 residues. DNA of the CDR3: TGTGCCAGCAGCTTAGCGATAGAGCAGTACTTC. Amino acid sequence: CASSLAIEQYF. The variable domain in full, with the rest retrieved from reference TRBV7-9 and TRBJ2-7, is DTGVSQNPRHKITKRGQNVTFRCDPISEHNRLYWYRQTLGQGPEFLTYFQNEAQLEKSRLLSDRFSAERPKGSFSTLEIQRTEQGDSAMYLCASSLAIEQYFGPGTRLTVT.

A few counts support this clone. V usage is TRBV2 and J usage is TRBJ2-1; 9 nucleotides align to TRBD2. The J segment lost 6 bases and the V segment lost 9 bases, leaving 12 bases of the junction unmatched. The V gene's germline CDR1 is SNHLY and CDR2 FYNNEI. CDR3 length equals 15 residues. CDR3 DNA sequence: TGTGCCAGTACAAAGATAGCGGGAGTAGCCAATGAGCAGTTCTTC. Its translation is CASTKIAGVANEQFF.

The CDR3 protein is CASSLTGLEPNEQFF. Written as DNA, the CDR3 is TGCGCCAGCAGCCTGACAGGACTAGAACCGAATGAGCAGTTCTTC. The V and J genes are TRBV5-1 and TRBJ2-1, with a possible D match to TRBD2 (7 bases). Per the germline V gene, CDR1 is SGHRS and CDR2 is YFSETQ. The CDR3 totals 15 residues. V was trimmed by 4 bases and J by 7 bases, leaving 18 bases between them.

The rearrangement joins TRBV27 to TRBJ2-1; D is unresolved. V shed 4 bases and J shed 8 bases, with 18 bases lying between them. The germline V gene encodes CDR1 MNHEY and CDR2 SMNVEV (reference sequence). The CDR3 contains 15 residues. CDR3 sequence (DNA): TGTGCCAGCAGTTCAGACCTTATCCAATCGGATGAGCAGTTCTTC. Its protein is CASSSDLIQSDEQFF.

This sequence joins TRBV12-5 and TRBJ1-3; tentative D call: TRBD1 (5 bases). The CDR3 consists of 13 residues. The V and J ends lost 4 bases and 1 base respectively, with 5 bases between them. Germline V CDR1 and CDR2: LGHNT, FRNRAP. The CDR3 DNA reads TGTGCTAGTGGTTCAGGGTCTGGAAACACCATATATTTT. This translates into CASGSGSGNTIYF.

The rearrangement joins TRBV5-8 to TRBJ2-1, with 10 positions matching TRBD2. The CDR3 consists of 15 residues. The germline V gene has CDR1 SGHTS and CDR2 YDEGEE. V trimming: 0 bases; J trimming: 9 bases; junction bases outside the gene matches: 6. Written as DNA, the CDR3 is TGTGCCAGCAGCTTGGAGGTAGCGGGAGGTCTTGAGCAGTTCTTC. Its translation: CASSLEVAGGLEQFF.

The chain links TRBV19 to TRBJ1-1, with D possibly TRBD1 on 6 matching bases. Deletions cut 4 bases from V and 0 bases from J, with 15 bases between. The CDR3 spans 16 residues. Germline V CDR1 and CDR2: LNHDA, SQIVND (reference sequence). CDR3 coding DNA: TGTGCCAGTAGTAACCCCCTCGACAGGATGAACACTGAAGCTTTCTTT. The encoded protein is CASSNPLDRMNTEAFF.

V usage is TRBV2 and J usage is TRBJ2-3; D is possibly TRBD1 (5 bases). The CDR3 length is 14 residues. Trimming shortened V by 4 bases and J by 3 bases, and 11 bases separated the two germline ends. The germline gives CDR1 SNHLY, CDR2 FYNNEI. CDR3 amino acids: CASSVGLGTDTQYF. Here the CDR3 DNA reads TGTGCCAGCAGTGTGGGGCTAGGGACAGATACGCAGTATTTT.

The count of this clone is one. This chain uses TRBV16 with TRBJ2-1; 13 bases fit TRBD2. The CDR3 is made up of 19 amino acids. Germline CDR1 reads KGHSY; CDR2 reads FQNENV. The trim removed 0 bases at V and 0 bases at J, leaving 5 bases unmatched. CDR3 sequence reads: CASSQSGLAGVNSYNEQFF. The CDR3 DNA is TGTGCCAGCAGCCAATCCGGACTAGCGGGAGTTAACTCCTACAATGAGCAGTTCTTC.

J is TRBJ2-1 and V is TRBV7-9; D may correspond to TRBD1 or TRBD2 (5 bases each). V lost 1 base to trimming and J lost 5 bases, with 15 bases between them. Per the germline V gene, CDR1 is SEHNR and CDR2 is FQNEAQ (reference sequence). The CDR3 has 16 amino acids. For the CDR3, the DNA is TGTGCCAGCAGCTTAGATCAGGGACCCTGGGACAATGAGCAGTTCTTC. Protein: CASSLDQGPWDNEQFF.

V and J are TRBV9 and TRBJ2-2; TRBD2 matches 11 bases. The junction had 12 bases not matched to a gene; V was cut back by 4 bases and J by 4 bases. The CDR3 is 18 amino acids. CDR1 is SGDLS, CDR2 YYNGEE, per germline. CDR3 sequence: CASSHPTGSGRATGELFF. In nucleotides, the CDR3 is TGTGCCAGCAGCCACCCCACGGGTAGCGGGAGGGCCACCGGGGAGCTGTTTTTT. The full variable domain, with the rest looked up from reference TRBV9 and TRBJ2-2, is DSGVTQTPKHLITATGQRVTLRCSPRSGDLSVYWYQQSLDQGLQFLIQYYNGEERAKGNILERFSAQQFPDLHSELNLSSLELGDSALYFCASSHPTGSGRATGELFFGEGSRLTVL.

The chain has TRBV5-4 and TRBJ2-1; TRBD2 agrees at 10 bases. This CDR3 has 15 amino acids. Germline V gives CDR1 SGHNT, CDR2 YYREEE (reference sequence). The ends lost 0 bases at V and 7 bases at J; junction bases unmatched: 4. CDR3 nucleotide sequence: TGTGCCAGCAGCTTGGCTAGCGGGAGTACGAATGAGCAGTTCTTC. Protein sequence: CASSLASGSTNEQFF.

The V and J genes are TRBV30 and TRBJ2-3; D possibly corresponds to TRBD2 (7 bases). The CDR3 totals 15 residues. Germline CDR1 GTSNPN, CDR2 SVGIG (reference sequence). V dropped 1 base and J dropped 4 bases, with 15 bases sitting between them. As DNA, the CDR3 is TGTGCCTGGAGTGCACTAGCGTCAGGGGCAGATACGCAGTATTTT. This codes for CAWSALASGADTQYF. Filled out from reference TRBV30 and TRBJ2-3, the complete variable domain reads SQTIHQWPATLVQPVGSPLSLECTVEGTSNPNLYWYRQAAGRGLQLLFYSVGIGQISSEVPQNLSASRPQDRQFILSSKKLLLSDSGFYLCAWSALASGADTQYFGPGTRLTVL.

The chain carries TRBV7-9 and TRBJ2-7; TRBD1 matches at 11 bases. Germline loops: CDR1 SEHNR, CDR2 FQNEAQ (reference sequence). The V gene end was trimmed by 7 bases and the J gene end by 2 bases; junction bases not matched to a gene: 7. The CDR3 has 15 residues. For the CDR3, the DNA is TGTGCCAGCATGAGGACAGGGGGCAACGCCTACGAGCAGTACTTC. Translated: CASMRTGGNAYEQYF.

This chain connects TRBV4-2 to TRBJ2-7, with 7 positions matching TRBD2. Germline CDR1 and CDR2: LGHNA and YNFKEQ. The CDR3 totals 15 residues. With 0 bases clipped from V and 2 bases from J, the junction kept 4 bases outside the gene matches. Here the CDR3 DNA reads TGTGCCAGCAGCCAAGAGGAGCGGGGTACCTACGAGCAGTACTTC. Translation: CASSQEERGTYEQYF.

The V call is TRBV7-8, the J call TRBJ2-1, with 7 nucleotides matching TRBD2. This CDR3 spans 15 amino acids. Trimming took 7 bases from V and 6 from J; bases not matched to a gene: 12. The V gene's germline CDR1 is SGHVS and CDR2 FQNEAQ. In DNA form, the CDR3 reads TGTGCCAGCACCCCTCGACTAGCAAGGCCCAATGAGCAGTTCTTC. Its protein product is CASTPRLARPNEQFF.

This clone has a single count. The rearrangement joins TRBV6-5 to TRBJ1-5; no reliable D call. V lost 9 bases to trimming and J lost 1 base, with 16 bases between them. The CDR3 covers 15 residues. The germline V gene encodes CDR1 MNHEY and CDR2 SVGAGI. CDR3 sequence reads: CASKLFDNSNQPQHF. The CDR3 nucleotides read TGTGCCAGTAAACTTTTCGACAACAGCAATCAGCCCCAGCATTTT.

The CDR3 region has the DNA TGTGCCAGCGCGGGACTAGCATTGAGTGAGCAGTTCTTC. Translation gives CASAGLALSEQFF. The chain carries TRBV7-9 and TRBJ2-1; the match to TRBD2 covers 9 bases. In germline, CDR1 is SEHNR, CDR2 FQNEAQ (reference sequence). The V segment lost 8 bases and the J segment 9 bases; nucleotides outside the gene matches: 8. The CDR3 is 13 amino acids.